Given below is one T cell receptor (beta chain) in context. As yet, its antigen is unknown. Clones were sequenced by immunoSEQ multiplex PCR, and TCRdb holds only the in-frame ones, with some missing. Of tens of thousands of clones in the sample, about 69% are singletons; the top ten hold roughly 25%. The sample is drawn from a study of vaccination effects on CD4 cells after COVID-19. Across the study: Antigen-specific CD4+ T cells were expanded with viral peptide pools in the ViraFEST assay before sequencing. Samples came from two convalescent patients 16 days and one week before vaccination.

Following a 10-day culture, CD4+ T cells were purified. By PCR, the person was confirmed to have had SARS-CoV-2 infection between March and December 2020. Cultures had half their medium replaced with IL-2 medium on days 3 and 7. The sequence was collected from a human donor who had a prior SARS-CoV-2 infection. The sample here was CD4+ T cells from PBMCs cultured without peptide, taken before COVID-19 vaccination.

The CDR3 reads CATSRRQYTNYGYTF. CDR3 nucleotide sequence: TGTGCCACCAGCAGACGACAGTATACTAACTATGGCTACACCTTC. This chain links TRBV15 with TRBJ1-2; TRBD1 is a possible D gene (5 bases). This CDR3 comprises 15 residues. CDR1 is LNHNV and CDR2 is YYDKDF in the germline V gene (reference sequence). V dropped 2 bases and J dropped 0 bases, with 10 bases sitting between them.